This is a list of T cell receptor beta chains from one sample in a study of shared clonotypes between healthy human individuals. Profiled with immunoSEQ multiplex PCR; TCRdb holds only in-frame clones, not every one. Of 2 million to 2.5 million clones in the sample, approximately 93% were seen once. What was sequenced was naive CD4+ T cells from PBMCs. Receptors originate from a man between 18 and 29 years old in good health. Some clones in this sample may be carry-over from other donors' samples. The CDR3 runs from the conserved cysteine through the conserved F or W. The D gene is left open where the match is weak. Clone size is stated in some rows and not others, as once, few, many or a class when expanded.

CDR3nt: TGCAGCGTTGGCTCTGGGGCGGAGACCCAGTACTTC
CDR3aa: CSVGSGAETQYF
abundance: once
v_gene: TRBV29-1
j_gene: TRBJ2-5
d_gene: -

CDR3nt: TGTGCCAGCAGCTTTCGCCTCCGGGACTTAAGCTCCTACGAGCAGTACTTC
CDR3aa: CASSFRLRDLSSYEQYF
abundance: -
v_gene: TRBV7-2
j_gene: TRBJ2-7
d_gene: -

CDR3nt: TGTGCCAGCAGACCAGACAGGGGGCGTCACGAGCAGTACTTC
CDR3aa: CASRPDRGRHEQYF
abundance: -
v_gene: TRBV7-9
j_gene: TRBJ2-7
d_gene: TRBD1

CDR3nt: TGTGCCAGCAGCCAAGATTCGGGGCACGAACCCTCCTACGAGCAGTACTTC
CDR3aa: CASSQDSGHEPSYEQYF
abundance: -
v_gene: TRBV4-2
j_gene: TRBJ2-7
d_gene: -

CDR3nt: TGTGCCAGCTCAGCGGGGTGGGGTCTGAACACTGAAGCTTTCTTT
CDR3aa: CASSAGWGLNTEAFF
abundance: -
v_gene: TRBV18
j_gene: TRBJ1-1
d_gene: -

CDR3nt: TGTGCCAGCAGCTTAGAAGTCGGAGTAGTATTCTTC
CDR3aa: CASSLEVGVVFF
abundance: -
v_gene: TRBV7-9
j_gene: TRBJ2-1
d_gene: -

CDR3nt: TGTGCCAGCTCACCGGGCACGGGGAATGAGCAGTTCTTC
CDR3aa: CASSPGTGNEQFF
abundance: -
v_gene: TRBV18
j_gene: TRBJ2-1
d_gene: -

CDR3nt: TGTGCCAGCAGCCCTCGGGCGGGAGGGGGAGAGACCCAGTACTTC
CDR3aa: CASSPRAGGGETQYF
abundance: once
v_gene: TRBV4-2
j_gene: TRBJ2-5
d_gene: TRBD2

CDR3nt: TGTGCCAGCAGAGGGAGGCCGGCCAACACTGAAGCTTTCTTT
CDR3aa: CASRGRPANTEAFF
abundance: -
v_gene: TRBV2
j_gene: TRBJ1-1
d_gene: -

CDR3nt: TGTGCCAGTAGTAGGTACACAGACAATGAGCAGTTCTTC
CDR3aa: CASSRYTDNEQFF
abundance: -
v_gene: TRBV19
j_gene: TRBJ2-1
d_gene: -

CDR3nt: TGCGCCAGCATGGTGGGGGGCCACTCTGGAAACACCATATATTTT
CDR3aa: CASMVGGHSGNTIYF
abundance: -
v_gene: TRBV5-1
j_gene: TRBJ1-3
d_gene: -

CDR3nt: TGCGCCAGCAGCTCGACATTAGACGAAGCTTTCTTT
CDR3aa: CASSSTLDEAFF
abundance: -
v_gene: TRBV5-1
j_gene: TRBJ1-1
d_gene: -

CDR3nt: TGCGCCAGCAGCCCGGGACTAGCGGGACTCCATGAGCAGTACTTC
CDR3aa: CASSPGLAGLHEQYF
abundance: -
v_gene: TRBV4-1
j_gene: TRBJ2-7
d_gene: TRBD2

CDR3nt: TGTGCCAGCAGTGCCCCGGGACTCCGATACAATGAGCAGTTCTTC
CDR3aa: CASSAPGLRYNEQFF
abundance: -
v_gene: TRBV25-1
j_gene: TRBJ2-1
d_gene: -

CDR3nt: TGTGCCAGCAGCCCCTACACGACGAGCTCCTACGAGCAGTACTTC
CDR3aa: CASSPYTTSSYEQYF
abundance: -
v_gene: TRBV5-5
j_gene: TRBJ2-7
d_gene: -

CDR3nt: TGTGCCAGCAGCCCCCCCGTTAGGGGGAGCTCCTACGAGCAGTACTTC
CDR3aa: CASSPPVRGSSYEQYF
abundance: -
v_gene: TRBV7-9
j_gene: TRBJ2-7
d_gene: -

CDR3nt: TGTGCCAGCAGCTTCAGAGGGGGTCGGGGGGAAACGCAGTATTTT
CDR3aa: CASSFRGGRGETQYF
abundance: -
v_gene: TRBV11-3
j_gene: TRBJ2-3
d_gene: -

CDR3nt: TGTGCCAGCGAGGACGGGATTACTCCCTTAGCCAAAAACATTCAGTACTTC
CDR3aa: CASEDGITPLAKNIQYF
abundance: -
v_gene: TRBV19
j_gene: TRBJ2-4
d_gene: -

CDR3nt: TGTGCCAGCAGCTTAGTTGGGGGGATGGGAGAGACCCAGTACTTC
CDR3aa: CASSLVGGMGETQYF
abundance: -
v_gene: TRBV7-9
j_gene: TRBJ2-5
d_gene: -

CDR3nt: TGTGCCAGCAGTTACGTAGTGGTCGGCACCGCTGCTTTCTTT
CDR3aa: CASSYVVVGTAAFF
abundance: -
v_gene: TRBV6-6
j_gene: TRBJ1-1
d_gene: -

CDR3nt: TGTGCCAGCAGCTTAGTGTCTAGCACAGATACGCAGTATTTT
CDR3aa: CASSLVSSTDTQYF
abundance: once
v_gene: TRBV7-2
j_gene: TRBJ2-3
d_gene: -

CDR3nt: TGTGCCAGCAGCCAAGGGGGACAGGCGTTCTTTGAAAAACTGTTTTTT
CDR3aa: CASSQGGQAFFEKLFF
abundance: -
v_gene: TRBV4-2
j_gene: TRBJ1-4
d_gene: TRBD1

CDR3nt: TGTGCCAGCAGCTTGGTGGGACCGACGGGGGAGCTGTTTTTT
CDR3aa: CASSLVGPTGELFF
abundance: -
v_gene: TRBV5-6
j_gene: TRBJ2-2
d_gene: -

CDR3nt: TGTGCCAGCAGCGCTAGCGGTCCCCCCTACGAGCAGTACTTC
CDR3aa: CASSASGPPYEQYF
abundance: -
v_gene: TRBV9
j_gene: TRBJ2-7
d_gene: TRBD2

CDR3nt: TGTGCCAGCAGCGTCTCCTCGGGGAACACTGAAGCTTTCTTT
CDR3aa: CASSVSSGNTEAFF
abundance: few
v_gene: TRBV9
j_gene: TRBJ1-1
d_gene: -

CDR3nt: TGTGCCAGCAGCCCTAAAGCCCTAGCGGGAGGGCCAGGTGAGCAGTTCTTC
CDR3aa: CASSPKALAGGPGEQFF
abundance: -
v_gene: TRBV7-3
j_gene: TRBJ2-1
d_gene: TRBD2

CDR3nt: TGCGCCAGCAGCTCCGGGACAGGGGATACTGAAGCTTTCTTT
CDR3aa: CASSSGTGDTEAFF
abundance: -
v_gene: TRBV5-1
j_gene: TRBJ1-1
d_gene: TRBD1

CDR3nt: TGTGCCAGCAGCTTGGGACAGGGGGCCCAAGAGACCCAGTACTTC
CDR3aa: CASSLGQGAQETQYF
abundance: -
v_gene: TRBV7-2
j_gene: TRBJ2-5
d_gene: TRBD1

CDR3nt: TGCGCCAGCAGCCAAGGGGACAGGAGGTACCAAGAGACCCAGTACTTC
CDR3aa: CASSQGDRRYQETQYF
abundance: -
v_gene: TRBV4-1
j_gene: TRBJ2-5
d_gene: TRBD1

CDR3nt: TGCGCCAGCAGCTTGGCCGTGGGGGGCACAGATACGCAGTATTTT
CDR3aa: CASSLAVGGTDTQYF
abundance: -
v_gene: TRBV5-1
j_gene: TRBJ2-3
d_gene: -

CDR3nt: TGCAGCGTTGAATATAAGGGGGCGATCGTTGGCTACACCTTC
CDR3aa: CSVEYKGAIVGYTF
abundance: -
v_gene: TRBV29-1
j_gene: TRBJ1-2
d_gene: TRBD1

CDR3nt: TGTGCCAGCTCAAGGGACAGGGTGGACTATGGCTACACCTTC
CDR3aa: CASSRDRVDYGYTF
abundance: once
v_gene: TRBV18
j_gene: TRBJ1-2
d_gene: TRBD1

CDR3nt: TGCAGCGTTCAGGGGAAGAATGAGCAGTTCTTC
CDR3aa: CSVQGKNEQFF
abundance: -
v_gene: TRBV29-1
j_gene: TRBJ2-1
d_gene: -